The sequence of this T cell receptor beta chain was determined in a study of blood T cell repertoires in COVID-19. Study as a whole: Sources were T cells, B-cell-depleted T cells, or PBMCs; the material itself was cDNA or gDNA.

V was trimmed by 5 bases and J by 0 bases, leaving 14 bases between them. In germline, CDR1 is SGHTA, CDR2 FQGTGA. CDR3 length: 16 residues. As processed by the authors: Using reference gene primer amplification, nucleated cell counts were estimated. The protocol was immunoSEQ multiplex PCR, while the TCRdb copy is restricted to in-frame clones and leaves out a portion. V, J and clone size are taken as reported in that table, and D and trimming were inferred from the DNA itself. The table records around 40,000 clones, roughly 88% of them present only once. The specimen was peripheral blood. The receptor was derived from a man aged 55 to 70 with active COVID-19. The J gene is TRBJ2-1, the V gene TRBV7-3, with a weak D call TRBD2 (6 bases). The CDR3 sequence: CASSRTRELSYNEQFF. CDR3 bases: TGTGCCAGCAGCCGTACCCGGGAGCTCTCCTACAATGAGCAGTTCTTC. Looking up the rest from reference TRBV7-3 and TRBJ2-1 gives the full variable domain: GAGVSQTPSNKVTEKGKYVELRCDPISGHTALYWYRQSLGQGPEFLIYFQGTGAADDSGLPNDRFFAVRPEGSVSTLKIQRTERGDSAVYLCASSRTRELSYNEQFFGPGTRLTVL.